This TCR beta chain originates from a study of T cells in localized non-small cell lung cancer. This CDR3 comprises 17 residues. Trimming shortened V by 4 bases and J by 7 bases, and 25 bases separated the two germline ends. Germline V CDR1 and CDR2: LGHNA, YSLEER. Here immunoSEQ multiplex PCR was the method, and the copy in TCRdb shows in-frame clones only, minus some. The table lists roughly 35,000 clones, around nine tenths of them singletons. The TCR originated in a woman between 40 and 69 years old with stage I lung adenocarcinoma. The sample in question was peripheral blood, obtained before any cancer treatment. The chain is built from TRBV4-3 and TRBJ1-2, with D unclear. CDR3 nucleotide sequence: TGCGCCAGCAGCCCCGGTCGGCAGACCTCTAGGGCTATTGGCTACACCTTC. Protein product: CASSPGRQTSRAIGYTF.